The 18 T cell receptor beta chains reported below all come from one sample, sequenced in a study of circulating CD8 cells and anti-PD-1 response in melanoma. Four subsets defined by PD-1 and/or TIGIT were sorted from live CD3+CD8+TCRalphabeta+ cells. Using 15 ng of total RNA, TCR libraries were made with the QIAseq Immune Repertoire TCR panel. TCRdb ran MiXCR on the reads and lists one entry per CDR3 protein. This table has some 530 distinct CDR3 sequences, about 6.3% appearing once. The starting material was CD8+ T cells from PBMCs, obtained at baseline or after one month of anti-PD-1 therapy (not recorded which). The receptors originated from a human donor with melanoma.

This clonotype rates as large. This chain links TRBV19 with TRBJ2-6; possibly TRBD1 for D (6 bases). V lost 7 bases, J lost 0 bases, and 10 bases lay in between. CDR1 is LNHDA, CDR2 SQIVND, per germline (reference sequence). This CDR3 comprises 15 residues. DNA for the CDR3: TGTGCCAGTACAGGGACAAGCTCTGGGGCCAACGTCCTGACTTTC. It specifies CASTGTSSGANVLTF.

By sample fraction, this clonotype is medium-sized (0.01 to 0.1%). V usage is TRBV5-6 and J usage is TRBJ1-5; maybe TRBD1 (6 bases). The CDR3 consists of 16 residues. With 2 bases removed from V and 0 bases from J, the gap between germline ends came to 12 bases. CDR1 SGHDT and CDR2 YYEEEE come from the germline V gene. CDR3 DNA sequence: TGTGCCAGCAGCTTCGGGGGCCTTGGTAGCAATCAGCCCCAGCATTTT. Translating gives CASSFGGLGSNQPQHF.

Judged by abundance, this clonotype is large (0.1 to 1%). The chain links TRBV29-1 to TRBJ2-3; D is possibly TRBD1 (6 bases). Trimming took 7 bases from V and 0 from J, leaving 11 bases between them. The germline gives CDR1 SQVTM, CDR2 ANQGSEA. This CDR3 spans 13 amino acids. CDR3: CSAGDKSTDTQYF. As DNA, the CDR3 is TGCAGCGCTGGGGACAAGAGCACAGATACGCAGTATTTT.

Relative to its sample, this clonotype is large (0.1 to 1%). The chain carries TRBV13 and TRBJ2-7; D is perhaps TRBD1 or TRBD2 (5 bases each). CDR3 length: 15 residues. Per germline, CDR1 PRHDT and CDR2 FYEKMQ (reference sequence). Trimming took off 0 bases at V and 0 bases at J, with 9 bases between the two ends. CDR3 loop: CASSLGRGPSYEQYF. CDR3 DNA sequence: TGTGCCAGCAGCTTAGGGAGGGGCCCCTCCTACGAGCAGTACTTC.

A word on this clonotype: A read error is likely, as this CDR3 ends without the conserved phenylalanine or tryptophan. The chain employs TRBV29-1 and TRBJ2-1; D might be TRBD1 or TRBD2, each matching 5 bases. Looked up from germline, CDR1 is SQVTM and CDR2 is ANQGSEA. V was clipped by 8 bases and J by 10 bases, with 18 bases between them. This CDR3 spans 12 amino acids. CDR3 protein: CSSWDPPREQFL. CDR3 bases: TGCAGCTCGTGGGACCCTCCCAGAGAGCAGTTCTTA.

By share of the sample, this clonotype is large. The V and J genes are TRBV19 and TRBJ1-5; D gene ambiguous. This CDR3 region has 13 residues. The germline CDR1 and CDR2 sequences are LNHDA and SQIVND (reference sequence). V shed 4 bases and J shed 4 bases, with 8 bases lying between them. The CDR3 sequence is CASSTGGNQPQHF. CDR3 DNA: TGTGCCAGTAGTACAGGTGGAAATCAGCCCCAGCATTTT.

This clonotype is classed as large. The chain couples TRBV19 to TRBJ1-2, with TRBD1 identical over 9 bases. Germline V gives CDR1 LNHDA, CDR2 SQIVND (reference sequence). The CDR3 covers 15 residues. After removal of 2 bases from V and 6 bases from J, the junction contained 7 bases not matched to a gene. The CDR3, as DNA: TGTGCCAGTAGTATAACAGGGGGCGCGTCGGATGGCTACACCTTC. Protein sequence: CASSITGGASDGYTF. Full variable domain (rest looked up from reference TRBV19 and TRBJ1-2): DGGITQSPKYLFRKEGQNVTLSCEQNLNHDAMYWYRQDPGQGLRLIYYSQIVNDFQKGDIAEGYSVSREKKESFPLTVTSAQKNPTAFYLCASSITGGASDGYTFGSGTRLTVV.

This clonotype is termed medium-sized (0.01 to 0.1%). The chain has TRBV7-3 and TRBJ2-1; D is possibly TRBD1 (6 bases). Germline V gene lookup returns CDR1 SGHTA and CDR2 FQGTGA. Trimming shortened V by 2 bases and J by 0 bases, and 14 bases separated the two germline ends. The CDR3 is 17 amino acids. This chain's CDR3 is CASSLPSGQSSYNEQFF. For the CDR3, the DNA is TGTGCCAGCAGCTTACCCTCTGGACAGAGCTCCTACAATGAGCAGTTCTTC.

This clonotype is categorized as medium-sized. This chain uses TRBV30 with TRBJ2-2; D unresolved. Germline lookup yields CDR1 GTSNPN and CDR2 SVGIG (reference sequence). The length of the CDR3 is 13 residues. The V and J ends lost 2 bases and 4 bases respectively, with 8 bases between them. As DNA, the CDR3 is TGTGCCTGGAGTTGGCAGGTCACCGGGGAGCTGTTTTTT. It yields the protein CAWSWQVTGELFF.

By sample share, this clonotype is large. V is TRBV29-1 and J is TRBJ2-3; TRBD1 is a possible D gene (5 bases). Germline V gene lookup returns CDR1 SQVTM and CDR2 ANQGSEA. V was cut by 6 bases and J by 1 base, with 11 bases left in between. CDR3 length: 13 amino acids. The CDR3 DNA sequence: TGCAGCGTGCTATGGGGCGGCACAGATACGCAGTATTTT. It yields the protein CSVLWGGTDTQYF.

By share of the sample, this clonotype is medium-sized (0.01 to 0.1%). J is TRBJ2-4 and V is TRBV28; D perhaps matches TRBD2 (6 bases). This CDR3 spans 14 amino acids. Deletions cut 3 bases from V and 8 bases from J, with 14 bases between. CDR1 and CDR2 from the germline V gene are MDHEN and SYDVKM. For the CDR3, the DNA is TGTGCCAGCAGTTTCCTCCAGGGCGGGGACATTCAGTACTTC. Protein product: CASSFLQGGDIQYF.

This clonotype is deemed medium-sized. This rearrangement joins TRBV28 to TRBJ2-3, with 7 bases that match TRBD2. The CDR3 is 14 amino acids. Germline trimming cut 5 bases from V and 6 bases from J; bases unmatched to any gene: 8. Germline CDR1 reads MDHEN; CDR2 reads SYDVKM. The CDR3 region is CASSLRTSGDTQYF. In DNA form, the CDR3 reads TGTGCCAGCAGTCTGCGGACTAGTGGGGATACGCAGTATTTT.

This clonotype is classed as medium-sized. This chain links TRBV5-5 with TRBJ2-3, with D uncertain. The V gene's germline CDR1 is SGHKS and CDR2 YYEKEE (reference sequence). The CDR3 covers 15 residues. Deletions cut 0 bases from V and 1 base from J, with 9 bases between. CDR3 coding DNA: TGTGCCAGCAGCTTGGACCTAGATCGCACAGATACGCAGTATTTT. This sequence encodes CASSLDLDRTDTQYF.

The V gene is TRBV2, the J gene TRBJ1-1, with D possibly matching TRBD1 (6 bases). Germline lookup yields CDR1 SNHLY and CDR2 FYNNEI. Trimming took off 6 bases at V and 1 base at J, with 6 bases between the two ends. The CDR3 length is 12 residues. The CDR3 sequence: CASRTGNTEAFF. In DNA, the CDR3 is TGTGCCAGCAGGACAGGGAACACTGAAGCTTTCTTT.

This clonotype is categorized as large. J is TRBJ2-5 and V is TRBV20-1; TRBD2 matches at 7 bases. The V gene's germline CDR1 is DFQATT and CDR2 SNEGSKA (reference sequence). V shed 0 bases and J 7 bases; nucleotides not matched to a gene: 5. The CDR3 covers 13 residues. CDR3 bases: TGCAGTGCTAGAGACCCTGGCGGGAGGACCCAGTACTTC. Translated: CSARDPGGRTQYF.

J is TRBJ2-2 and V is TRBV28, with unresolved D. Germline V gene lookup returns CDR1 MDHEN and CDR2 SYDVKM. Trimming cost V 1 base and J 8 bases, with 11 bases left between them. This CDR3 is 14 amino acids long. Here the CDR3 DNA reads TGTGCCAGCAGTTTATTGGGGAATTGGGGGGAGCTGTTTTTT. Protein sequence: CASSLLGNWGELFF.

By sample fraction, this clonotype is large (0.1 to 1%). The chain has TRBV7-2 and TRBJ2-1; D perhaps matches TRBD2 (6 bases). V lost 1 base and J 0 bases, leaving 10 bases between the germline ends. This CDR3 comprises 16 residues. The V gene's germline CDR1 is SGHTA and CDR2 FQGNSA. The CDR3 DNA sequence: TGTGCCAGCAGCTTAGTTGGGGGGAGCTCCTACAATGAGCAGTTCTTC. Translated, it gives CASSLVGGSSYNEQFF.

This clonotype is classed as large (0.1 to 1%). The CDR3, as DNA: TGTGCCAGTAGTATAGACGGTTCGGCAGCCCAGGTGGACTATGGCTACACCTTC. This sequence encodes CASSIDGSAAQVDYGYTF. J is TRBJ1-2 and V is TRBV19; D remains unclear. The V gene lost 0 bases and the J gene lost 3 bases, with 20 bases spanning the gap. The germline CDR1 and CDR2 sequences are LNHDA and SQIVND (reference sequence). The CDR3 runs 18 residues. Drawing the rest from reference TRBV19 and TRBJ1-2, the complete variable domain is DGGITQSPKYLFRKEGQNVTLSCEQNLNHDAMYWYRQDPGQGLRLIYYSQIVNDFQKGDIAEGYSVSREKKESFPLTVTSAQKNPTAFYLCASSIDGSAAQVDYGYTFGSGTRLTVV.